The 13 T cell receptor beta chains reported below all come from one sample, sequenced in a study of CD8 T cells in ankylosing spondylitis. TCRdb recomputed calls from the 5' RACE reads with MiXCR, one row per CDR3 protein. The table has approximately 350,000 distinct CDR3 sequences, over 12% seen once. Sequencing was carried out using blood, either unsorted or a sorted T cell fraction (not recorded which). These receptor sequences come from a male donor with ankylosing spondylitis or in good health (not recorded which).

In this sample, this clonotype turned up many times. The rearrangement uses TRBV11-2 and TRBJ2-7, with TRBD1 identical over 8 bases. The CDR3 contains 14 residues. CDR1 and CDR2 from the germline V gene are SGHAT and FQNNGV. V dropped 5 bases and J dropped 8; count of bases not matched to a gene: 11. Here the CDR3 reads CASSILGTGNKQYF. The CDR3 DNA follows: TGTGCCAGCAGCATCCTTGGGACAGGAAACAAGCAGTACTTC. Full variable domain (missing parts from reference TRBV11-2 and TRBJ2-7): EAGVAQSPRYKIIEKRQSVAFWCNPISGHATLYWYQQILGQGPKLLIQFQNNGVVDDSQLPKDRFSAERLKGVDSTLKIQPAKLEDSAVYLCASSILGTGNKQYFGPGTRLTVT.

J is TRBJ2-7 and V is TRBV19; D gene unclear. V lost 5 bases, J lost 1 base, and 9 bases lay in between. Germline lookup yields CDR1 LNHDA and CDR2 SQIVND (reference sequence). CDR3 size: 13 residues. The CDR3, as DNA: TGTGCCAGTAGTTGGACCGATTCCTACGAGCAGTACTTC. Amino acid sequence: CASSWTDSYEQYF.

This clonotype was seen at least ten times. The gene calls are TRBV5-5 and TRBJ2-1, with D possibly TRBD1 on 5 matching bases. Looked up from germline, CDR1 is SGHKS and CDR2 is YYEKEE (reference sequence). The CDR3 covers 13 residues. The germline V and J ends were trimmed by 0 bases and 7 bases, with 8 bases remaining between them. CDR3 DNA sequence: TGTGCCAGCAGCTTGGGAGACAGAAATGAGCAGTTCTTC. Its protein is CASSLGDRNEQFF.

This clonotype occurred many times. This CDR3 reads CSVADRDYGYTF. The CDR3 bases are TGCAGCGTTGCTGACAGGGACTATGGCTACACCTTC. J is TRBJ1-2 and V is TRBV29-1; 7 bases align to TRBD1. After removal of 4 bases from V and 3 bases from J, the junction contained 2 bases not matched to a gene. Per germline, CDR1 SQVTM and CDR2 ANQGSEA. This CDR3 region has 12 residues.

The chain couples TRBV20-1 to TRBJ2-4, with D hard to call. The CDR3 consists of 12 residues. Trimming removed 6 bases from V and 7 bases from J, with 13 bases in between. Germline assignment: CDR1 DFQATT and CDR2 SNEGSKA (reference sequence). CDR3 nucleotides: TGCAGTGCCAGGTCGGATCCGAACATTCAGTACTTC. It yields the protein CSARSDPNIQYF.

This clonotype came up a few times. This chain links TRBV5-1 with TRBJ1-1; D perhaps matches TRBD1 (6 bases). V was shortened by 0 bases and J by 4 bases, with 16 bases between the two germline ends. This CDR3 has 16 amino acids. Germline CDR1 and CDR2: SGHRS and YFSETQ. The CDR3 here is CASSLDGGARGTEAFF. CDR3 sequence (DNA): TGCGCCAGCAGCTTGGATGGGGGGGCGCGTGGCACTGAAGCTTTCTTT.

This clonotype has a handful of counts. J is TRBJ2-1 and V is TRBV4-1, with 11 nucleotides matching TRBD2. Germline CDR1 and CDR2: MGHRA and YSYEKL. Losses at the gene ends were 4 bases for V and 8 bases for J; bases not matched to a gene: 7. The CDR3 spans 15 residues. CDR3 in amino acids: CASSPRLAGQHEQFF. Here the CDR3 DNA reads TGCGCCAGCAGCCCCAGACTAGCGGGGCAGCATGAGCAGTTCTTC.

This clonotype was seen only a few times. The V call is TRBV11-2, the J call TRBJ2-7; 8 bases line up with TRBD1. V was clipped by 5 bases and J by 0 bases; unmatched bases: 6. The CDR3 sequence is 15 residues long. Germline V gene lookup returns CDR1 SGHAT and CDR2 FQNNGV. The CDR3 is CASSHKDRDSYEQYF. In nucleotides, the CDR3 is TGTGCCAGCAGCCACAAGGACAGGGACTCCTACGAGCAGTACTTC. Looking up the rest from reference TRBV11-2 and TRBJ2-7 gives the full variable domain: EAGVAQSPRYKIIEKRQSVAFWCNPISGHATLYWYQQILGQGPKLLIQFQNNGVVDDSQLPKDRFSAERLKGVDSTLKIQPAKLEDSAVYLCASSHKDRDSYEQYFGPGTRLTVT.

The chain has TRBV7-9 and TRBJ1-1; no clear D. The length of the CDR3 is 13 residues. V was shortened by 2 bases and J by 1 base, with 5 bases between the two germline ends. Germline V lookup: CDR1 SEHNR, CDR2 FQNEAQ (reference sequence). CDR3 loop: CASSLKQNTEAFF. The CDR3, as DNA: TGTGCCAGCAGCTTAAAACAGAACACTGAAGCTTTCTTT.

The genes are TRBV3-1 and TRBJ1-4; no clear D gene. Germline assignment: CDR1 LGHDT and CDR2 YNNKEL (reference sequence). With 5 bases removed from V and 0 bases from J, the gap between germline ends came to 10 bases. The CDR3 runs to 15 residues. CDR3 in amino acids: CASSSTRSTNEKLFF. CDR3 nucleotides: TGTGCCAGCAGCTCGACAAGATCAACTAATGAAAAACTGTTTTTT.

The chain combines TRBV6-5 with TRBJ2-6; no reliable D call. Germline-derived CDR1 and CDR2 are MNHEY and SVGAGI. V lost 4 bases to trimming and J lost 3 bases, with 7 bases between them. The CDR3 sequence is 14 residues long. CDR3 DNA: TGTGCCAGCAGTTCACCGGTTGGGGCCAACGTCCTGACTTTC. Its translation is CASSSPVGANVLTF.

Written as DNA, the CDR3 is TGCGCCAGCAGCTTGCAACAGGGGGAAATCTATGGCTACACCTTC. Translated, it gives CASSLQQGEIYGYTF. The chain combines TRBV5-1 with TRBJ1-2; 8 positions agree with TRBD1. The junction had 6 bases not matched to a gene; V was cut back by 1 base and J by 4 bases. The germline V gene has CDR1 SGHRS and CDR2 YFSETQ. The CDR3 has 15 residues.

A few counts support this clonotype. The rearrangement uses TRBV3-1 and TRBJ1-2; D may be TRBD1 (5 bases). The CDR3 totals 13 residues. Trimming left V 4 bases short and J 4 bases short, with 10 bases between. Per germline, CDR1 LGHDT and CDR2 YNNKEL (reference sequence). The CDR3 region is CASSPDTFYGYTF. The CDR3 DNA is TGTGCCAGCAGCCCGGACACCTTCTATGGCTACACCTTC.